This TCR beta chain was recovered during a study of blood T cell repertoires in COVID-19. Study-wide background: Donors in the United States, Italy and Spain gave samples during acute or convalescent COVID-19.

Germline assignment: CDR1 MNHEY and CDR2 SVGAGI. The CDR3 length is 15 residues. J was trimmed by 4 bases and V by 5 bases; bases with no gene match: 6. Some clones are missing from TCRdb's copy, which holds only in-frame ones; the method was immunoSEQ multiplex PCR. The repertoire holds some 120,000 clones, over 80% seen once, with under 0.85% in the top ten. The sample consisted of peripheral blood. V usage is TRBV6-5 and J usage is TRBJ1-3; TRBD1 matches at 9 bases. This clonotype was sampled from a woman aged 70-85 years with acute or convalescent COVID-19. CDR3 DNA: TGTGCCAGCAGTCCTCGGACAGGGGCAGGAAACACCATATATTTT. This codes for CASSPRTGAGNTIYF.